The source of this T cell receptor beta chain is a study of cytomegalovirus exposure and HLA in healthy donors. At sampling all donors were nominally healthy, likely with unrecorded immune exposures. Comment on this clone: The antigen is undetermined.

Per the germline V gene, CDR1 is ENHRY and CDR2 is SYGVKD. J lost 7 bases, V lost 10 bases, and 12 bases had no gene match. The CDR3 extends over 15 amino acids. Overall study findings and caveats: From TCR beta sequences, most subjects' HLA-A and HLA-B alleles were reportedly predicted accurately. CMV serostatus was the sole immune exposure data available.

Use of 60 Vbeta and 13 Jbeta primers characterized the PCR. The method was immunoSEQ multiplex PCR; TCRdb's version includes in-frame clones alone and lacks a portion of them. The table lists 100,000 to 150,000 clones, 65% to 80% of them singletons. Sequencing input: PBMCs. J is TRBJ1-5 and V is TRBV10-3, with 11 bases that match TRBD1. This clonotype originated in a male donor in good health and CMV-seropositive. CDR3 protein: CATHSGQGAEQPQHF. In DNA form, the CDR3 reads TGTGCCACCCACTCAGGACAGGGGGCAGAACAGCCCCAGCATTTT.